These 14 T cell receptor beta chains share one sample of origin, sequenced in a study of blood T cell repertoires in COVID-19. Assay: immunoSEQ multiplex PCR; the TCRdb copy retains only in-frame clones and omits some. The sample includes fewer than 350,000 clones, 88% of them seen just once. Sequencing was performed on peripheral blood. These receptors were taken from a man between 18 and 35 years old with active or convalescent COVID-19.

This clone has only a few counts. The CDR3 protein is CASSSGVDTQYF. The CDR3 DNA reads as TGTGCCAGCAGTTCAGGGGTGGATACGCAGTATTTT. The gene calls are TRBV12-3 or TRBV12-4 and TRBJ2-3, with a possible D match to TRBD1 (6 bases). V was shortened by 4 bases and J by 6 bases, with 8 bases between the two germline ends. The CDR3 contains 12 residues.

In this sample, this clone turned up once. The V gene is TRBV6-2 or TRBV6-3, the J gene TRBJ1-2; no clear D gene. V lost 3 bases to trimming and J lost 6 bases, with 11 bases between them. Germline V gene sequence: CDR1 MNHEY, CDR2 SVGEGT. The CDR3 spans 13 residues. CDR3 residues: CASSYAGYNGYTF. As DNA, the CDR3 is TGTGCCAGCAGTTATGCCGGGTACAATGGCTACACCTTC.

This clone was seen a single time. The chain uses TRBV2 and TRBJ2-7; 7 bases fit TRBD1. The CDR3 is 13 residues long. V shed 7 bases and J 4 bases; nucleotides not matched to a gene: 7. The germline V gene encodes CDR1 SNHLY and CDR2 FYNNEI. CDR3 in amino acids: CASNNRGWYEQYF. CDR3 DNA: TGTGCCAGCAACAACAGGGGCTGGTACGAGCAGTACTTC.

V usage is TRBV19 and J usage is TRBJ2-1, with D tentatively TRBD2 (6 bases). The CDR3 consists of 14 residues. Germline CDR1 reads LNHDA; CDR2 reads SQIVND (reference sequence). Trimming took 2 bases from V and 6 from J, leaving 11 bases between them. The DNA for the CDR3 is TGTGCCAGTAGTATACAGCCTAGCGTCAATGAGCAGTTCTTC. Translation: CASSIQPSVNEQFF.

The genes are TRBV9 and TRBJ1-2; 10 nucleotides align to TRBD1. J was trimmed by 4 bases and V by 5 bases; bases with no gene match: 5. The germline CDR1 and CDR2 sequences are SGDLS and YYNGEE. The CDR3 loop spans 14 amino acids. The chain's CDR3 is CASRGDRGFYGYTF. The CDR3 nucleotides read TGTGCCAGCAGGGGGGACAGGGGATTCTATGGCTACACCTTC.

This clone was seen more than once but under ten times. The chain has TRBV4-3 and TRBJ1-6; tentatively, D is TRBD1 (6 bases). In germline, CDR1 is LGHNA, CDR2 YSLEER. This CDR3 contains 15 residues. V lost 0 bases and J 13 bases, leaving 16 bases between the germline ends. Here the CDR3 DNA reads TGCGCCAGCAGCCAAGAGTCTGGGGGCGTCAGGCCCCTCCACTTT. Protein product: CASSQESGGVRPLHF.

The V call is TRBV3-1 (or the pseudogene TRBV3-2), the J call TRBJ2-1, with a tentative D call TRBD2 (6 bases). V was trimmed by 0 bases and J by 4 bases, leaving 19 bases between them. Germline V CDR1 and CDR2: LGHDT, YNNKEL (reference sequence). The CDR3 runs 18 residues. The CDR3 DNA follows: TGTGCCAGCAGCCAAGATAGCCAGGCCCTCGGGGGATACAATGAGCAGTTCTTC. This gives the protein CASSQDSQALGGYNEQFF.

The chain combines TRBV3-1 (or the pseudogene TRBV3-2) with TRBJ2-3; 10 bases are shared with TRBD2. Germline values: CDR1 LGHDT, CDR2 YNNKEL (reference sequence). The CDR3 length is 14 residues. The V segment lost 4 bases and the J segment 4 bases; nucleotides outside the gene matches: 2. CDR3 nucleotide sequence: TGTGCCAGCAGCCGGGGACTAGCGCCAGATACGCAGTATTTT. Its protein product is CASSRGLAPDTQYF.

The V call is TRBV11-2, the J call TRBJ2-3; 9 bases are a match to TRBD2. The V gene's germline CDR1 is SGHAT and CDR2 FQNNGV. The CDR3 is made up of 15 amino acids. V shed 4 bases and J 6 bases; nucleotides not matched to a gene: 8. The CDR3 protein is CASSWRGGALDTQYF. In DNA, the CDR3 is TGTGCCAGCAGCTGGCGCGGGGGGGCCTTGGATACGCAGTATTTT.

The chain joins TRBV9 to TRBJ1-2; 8 bases are shared with TRBD1. CDR1 SGDLS and CDR2 YYNGEE come from the germline V gene. This CDR3 region has 14 residues. V lost 0 bases, J lost 8 bases, and 6 bases stayed unmatched. In DNA form, the CDR3 reads TGTGCCAGCAGCGTAGCCCAGGGGGCTTGGGGCTACACCTTC. Translating it yields CASSVAQGAWGYTF.

This clone was observed a single time. The gene calls are TRBV5-1 and TRBJ2-7, with 7 nucleotides matching TRBD2. This CDR3 has 15 amino acids. The ends lost 4 bases at V and 6 bases at J; junction bases unmatched: 13. Germline assignment: CDR1 SGHRS and CDR2 YFSETQ. In DNA form, the CDR3 reads TGCGCCAGCAGCGCCTGGTGGGGGAGGGTCGGCGAGCAGTACTTC. It is translated as CASSAWWGRVGEQYF.

The chain has TRBV18 and TRBJ2-1; the match to TRBD1 covers 9 bases. The CDR3 runs 14 residues. Trimming took 4 bases from V and 7 from J; bases not matched to a gene: 5. Germline V gives CDR1 KGHSH, CDR2 LQKENI. The DNA of the CDR3 is TGTGCCAGCTCACTAGGGACAGGGTTAAATGAGCAGTTCTTC. It yields the protein CASSLGTGLNEQFF.

V and J are TRBV3-1 (or the pseudogene TRBV3-2) and TRBJ2-2; D possibly corresponds to TRBD2 (6 bases). In germline, CDR1 is LGHDT, CDR2 YNNKEL (reference sequence). The CDR3 is 14 residues long. The CDR3 sequence: CATRRVQGTGELFF. For the CDR3, the DNA is TGTGCGACTAGGAGGGTCCAGGGCACCGGGGAGCTGTTTTTT.

V gene TRBV12-3 or TRBV12-4 combines with J gene TRBJ2-1; 8 bases match TRBD2. This CDR3 has 13 residues. J lost 6 bases, V lost 5 bases, and 3 bases had no gene match. CDR3 residues: CASSAGTSNEQFF. In nucleotides, the CDR3 is TGTGCCAGCAGTGCCGGGACTAGCAATGAGCAGTTCTTC.